This T cell receptor beta chain was captured in a study of T cell repertoires in ileal Crohn's disease. Stated time point: inflamed ileum from the surgical specimen. Some clones are missing from TCRdb's copy, which holds only in-frame ones; the method was immunoSEQ multiplex PCR. This table has about 16,000 clones, roughly 90% appearing once. This TCR was sampled from an adult with Crohn's disease. The material sequenced was ileal tissue.

CDR3 DNA: TGTGCCTGGAGTCCTTTGGGGAGGGGTGAGCAGTTCTTC. Translating it yields CAWSPLGRGEQFF. The chain carries TRBV30 and TRBJ2-1; 7 nucleotides align to TRBD2. Germline V gene sequence: CDR1 GTSNPN, CDR2 SVGIG (reference sequence). There are 13 residues in the CDR3. Trimming removed 2 bases from V and 9 bases from J; junction bases left unmatched: 7.